The rows below give T cell receptor beta chains drawn from one sample of a study of cytomegalovirus exposure and HLA in healthy donors. Only in-frame clones appear in the TCRdb table, and some are missing; sequencing was by immunoSEQ multiplex PCR. Of about 120,000 clones in the sample, about 8.6% are singletons; the top ten hold 6%. Sequencing was done on a sample of PBMCs. All receptors derive from a woman aged 35 to 49 in good health and CMV-seropositive. The CDR3 runs from the conserved cysteine through the conserved F or W. A D gene is named only where the DNA matches it firmly. Not all rows give a size; the values are once, few, many and, for expanded clones, a class.

TGCAGCGTTGCCCAGGGTAACTACGAGCAGTACTTC,CSVAQGNYEQYF,TRBJ2-7,TRBV29-1,NA,12,NA
TGTGCCAGCAGCGCGAGTCTCTCCTACAATGAGCAGTTCTTC,CASSASLSYNEQFF,TRBJ2-1,TRBV5-4,NA,14,NA
TGTGCCAGCAGTTTAAACCCCGTCTTAGCGTTGGGCTACACCTTC,CASSLNPVLALGYTF,TRBJ1-2,TRBV28,NA,15,few
TGTGCCAGCAGCCTGCCGCAGGGCCAAAGGAACTTC,CASSLPQGQRNF,TRBJ2-4,TRBV7-8,NA,12,few
TGTGCCATCAGGGGAGCGTACAGTAGCATAACACCCCTCCACTTT,CAIRGAYSSITPLHF,TRBJ1-6,TRBV10-3,NA,15,NA
TGCGCCAGCAGCCCCTCAGGGGCTAACTATGGCTACACCTTC,CASSPSGANYGYTF,TRBJ1-2,TRBV4-1,NA,14,few
TGTGCCAGCAGCTTCGATTGGGGAGGCACTGAAGCTTTCTTT,CASSFDWGGTEAFF,TRBJ1-1,TRBV7-9,NA,14,NA
TGTGCCTGCCTGATAGCACAGGGGGGCAATCAGCCCCAGCATTTT,CACLIAQGGNQPQHF,TRBJ1-5,TRBV6-1,TRBD1,15,NA
TGTGCCAGCAGCTTATCCCTAGCGGGGGGAGGGGATACGCAGTATTTT,CASSLSLAGGGDTQYF,TRBJ2-3,TRBV7-3,TRBD2,16,NA
TGTGCCAGCAGCTTGTATCAGGGGACCGGATCTGGGGCCAACGTCCTGACTTTC,CASSLYQGTGSGANVLTF,TRBJ2-6,TRBV5-6,NA,18,few
TGTGCCAGCAGTCCGGGACAGAGCTTGAACACTGAAGCTTTCTTT,CASSPGQSLNTEAFF,TRBJ1-1,TRBV27,TRBD1,15,few
TGCGCCAGCAGCTTAGGGGCGGAAGAAAAACTGTTTTTT,CASSLGAEEKLFF,TRBJ1-4,TRBV5-1,NA,13,few
TGTGCCAGCAGTCCCCCAGAGGGCGACTTCTCTGGGGCCAACGTCCTGACTTTC,CASSPPEGDFSGANVLTF,TRBJ2-6,TRBV25-1,NA,18,NA
TGCGCCAGCAGCCCCTGGACAGGGAGTGGCTATGGCTACACCTTC,CASSPWTGSGYGYTF,TRBJ1-2,TRBV5-1,TRBD1,15,NA
TGTGCCAGCAGCTTTAGGGACAGGGGGCACAATGAGCAGTTCTTC,CASSFRDRGHNEQFF,TRBJ2-1,TRBV13,TRBD1,15,few
TGTGCCACCAGCACCCGACAGGTGGGGGATGGCTACACCTTC,CATSTRQVGDGYTF,TRBJ1-2,TRBV15,NA,14,NA
TGCGCCAGCAGGTATCGACAGTCTAATGAAAAACTGTTTTTT,CASRYRQSNEKLFF,TRBJ1-4,TRBV5-1,NA,14,NA
TGTGCCAGCAGCTTGTATTTGAGAAACACAGATACGCAGTATTTT,CASSLYLRNTDTQYF,TRBJ2-3,TRBV5-4,NA,15,few
TGTGCCATCAGTCCTCCGGGACAGCAAGAGACCCAGTACTTC,CAISPPGQQETQYF,TRBJ2-5,TRBV10-3,TRBD1,14,NA
TGTGCCAGCAGCCGAGGACGGCGGGGGGCTTTCACAGATACGCAGTATTTT,CASSRGRRGAFTDTQYF,TRBJ2-3,TRBV14,TRBD2,17,NA
TGTGCCACCCAGACGGCTGTGGGCGCCGGGGAGCTGTTTTTT,CATQTAVGAGELFF,TRBJ2-2,TRBV19,NA,14,few
TGTGCCAGCAGCTTGAGGACAGGGGGGAACGAAAAACTGTTTTTT,CASSLRTGGNEKLFF,TRBJ1-4,TRBV5-4,TRBD1,15,few
TGTGCAAGCAGCTTAAGCAAGTACTTC,CASSLSKYF,TRBJ2-7,TRBV7-9,NA,9,NA